This TCR beta chain was documented in a study of blood T cells in healthy people across ages. Primers used in a second PCR of about 6 to 11 cycles were a sample-barcoded 5' primer and a J-beta primer mix. MiXCR was run by TCRdb on the 5' RACE reads, yielding one entry per CDR3 protein. The sample has hundreds of thousands of distinct CDR3 sequences, approximately 30% seen once. Sequences were obtained from blood. This clonotype was sampled from a woman at least 80 years old in good health.

Here the CDR3 DNA reads TGTGCCAGCAGTTCTGACAGGGAAGTGAGAACAGATACGCAGTATTTT. It codes for CASSSDREVRTDTQYF. This chain joins TRBV12-3 or TRBV12-4 and TRBJ2-3, with 7 positions matching TRBD1. The CDR3 runs to 16 residues. Trimming removed 4 bases from V and 3 bases from J; junction bases left unmatched: 10.